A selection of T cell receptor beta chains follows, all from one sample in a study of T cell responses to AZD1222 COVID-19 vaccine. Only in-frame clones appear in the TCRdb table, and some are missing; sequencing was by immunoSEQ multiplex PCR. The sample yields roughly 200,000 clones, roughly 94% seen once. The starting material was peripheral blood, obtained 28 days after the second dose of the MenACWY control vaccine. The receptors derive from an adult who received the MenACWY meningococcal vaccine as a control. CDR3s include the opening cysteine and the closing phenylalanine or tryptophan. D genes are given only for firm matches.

CASSRAIGNTIYF	TRBJ1-3	.	TRBV3-1/TRBV3-2
CASRRGGSYEQYF	TRBJ2-7	TRBD2	TRBV4-2
CASGSGPYEQYF	TRBJ2-7	.	TRBV7-2
CASSVGGKDYEQYF	TRBJ2-7	.	TRBV28
CASSEEVAGELFF	TRBJ2-2	.	TRBV2
CASSPGTRYEQYF	TRBJ2-7	.	TRBV28
CASSFLDSGTYEQYF	TRBJ2-7	.	TRBV11-2
CASSGAATDTQYF	TRBJ2-3	.	TRBV28
CASSQIAGVENEQFF	TRBJ2-1	TRBD2	TRBV5-1
CASQRGGQEVEAFF	TRBJ1-1	TRBD1	TRBV19
CASSAVTGINQPQHF	TRBJ1-5	.	TRBV18
CASSEGSGGTNYGYTF	TRBJ1-2	.	TRBV6-1
CAWSELRGRGNYGYTF	TRBJ1-2	.	TRBV30
CATSMRTVNYGYTF	TRBJ1-2	.	TRBV15